A single T cell receptor beta chain is shown here with its context. The antigen is undetermined. This entry belongs to a study of response to subunit inactivated influenza vaccine. Study conclusions and caveats: A suggestion made by the authors is that each seasonal influenza vaccination recruits few new T cells.

TCRdb re-analysed the RT-PCR reads in MiXCR, keeping a single row per CDR3 protein. The sample lists around 750,000 distinct CDR3 sequences, 20% to 25% seen once, with 10% to 13% in the top ten. V trimming: 3 bases; J trimming: 0 bases; junction bases outside the gene matches: 3. CDR3 length: 15 amino acids. Germline CDR1 reads GTSNPN; CDR2 reads SVGIG (reference sequence). The receptor was isolated from a man in his fifties who received an inactivated influenza vaccine. The sample here was PBMCs from blood, taken less than 6 days after vaccination. The chain carries TRBV30 and TRBJ2-7, with TRBD1 matching 12 bases. The CDR3: CAWRGTGGLSYEQYF. CDR3 DNA sequence: TGTGCCTGGAGGGGGACAGGGGGCCTCTCCTACGAGCAGTACTTC.